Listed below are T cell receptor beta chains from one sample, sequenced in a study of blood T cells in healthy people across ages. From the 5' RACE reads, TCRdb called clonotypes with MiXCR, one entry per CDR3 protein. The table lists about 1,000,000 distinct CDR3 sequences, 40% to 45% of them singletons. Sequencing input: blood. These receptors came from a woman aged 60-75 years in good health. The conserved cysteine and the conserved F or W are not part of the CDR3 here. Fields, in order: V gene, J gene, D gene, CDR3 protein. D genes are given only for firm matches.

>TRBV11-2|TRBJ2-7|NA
ASSFGQEFYEQY
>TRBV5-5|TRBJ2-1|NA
ASSFPGLAFNEQF
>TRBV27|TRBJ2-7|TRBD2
ASKLAGGLFYEQY
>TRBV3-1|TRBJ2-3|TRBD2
ASSAAVLAGARGTQY
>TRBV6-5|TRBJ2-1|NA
ATRGDEQF
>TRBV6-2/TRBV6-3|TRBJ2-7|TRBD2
ASSYPSGRYIDEQY
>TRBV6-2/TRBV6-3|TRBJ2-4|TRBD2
ASSYVRGTWEY
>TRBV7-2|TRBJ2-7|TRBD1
ASSSPTGGARTQY
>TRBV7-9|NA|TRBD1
ASSSLQGASVFETQY
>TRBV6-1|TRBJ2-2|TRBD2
ASRPLAGGPNTGELF
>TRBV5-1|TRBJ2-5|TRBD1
ASSVTGGRYEQY
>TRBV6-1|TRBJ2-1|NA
ASSWLSGENEQF
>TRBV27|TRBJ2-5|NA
ASSLLATVRETQY
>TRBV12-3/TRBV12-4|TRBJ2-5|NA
ASCQGQETQY
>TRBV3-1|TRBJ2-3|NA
ASSPHQPGDTQY
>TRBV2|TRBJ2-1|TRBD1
ASRGVPGQGYNEQF
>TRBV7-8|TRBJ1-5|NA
ASSLATGNQPQH
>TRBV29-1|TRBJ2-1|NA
SAIRGTSYNEQF
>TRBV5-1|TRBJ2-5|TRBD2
ASSRGTSGFREQY
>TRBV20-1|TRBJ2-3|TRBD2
SASALAGVGDTQY
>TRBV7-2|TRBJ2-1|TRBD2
ASSRAGAAYNEQF
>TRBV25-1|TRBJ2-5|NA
ASSPVTTQETQY
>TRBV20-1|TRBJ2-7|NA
SAARDRYEQY